This entry is about one TCR beta chain. It lacks a known antigen. No base quality information exists; no much larger clone differs at one position. Via the germline V gene (reference sequence), CDR1 is LNHNV and CDR2 YYDKDF. The CDR3, from cysteine to phenylalanine, totals 17 residues. Solely the CDR3 DNA is kept, with 51 bases framed from the first base. The junction shows trimming of 0 bases on V and 5 bases on J, plus 17 bases between the germline ends. For sequencing of the TCRbeta CDR3 region, genomic DNA was extracted from the sorted cells. TCRbeta CDR3 regions were sequenced using the immunoSEQ Assay. The immuneACCESS repertoire file appears here via TCRdb, limited to in-frame rearrangements. These files lack a portion of the clones; in checked studies, under half of the deficit traces to unresolved V genes, and the cause of the others is not known. The table for this sample lists under 80,000 clones; roughly 90% of them were counted only once. Together, the top ten hold roughly a tenth of the sample.

This sample is part of a study of OX40 agonist ivuxolimab in advanced cancers. About the study as a whole: Ivuxolimab was an agonistic, fully human IgG2 monoclonal antibody directed against OX40 (CD134), a costimulatory receptor. The paper describes the monotherapy dose-escalation part (N of about 57 patients) of the phase I trial of ivuxolimab. Partial responses occurred in three dose-escalation patients, of whom one had hepatocellular carcinoma and two had cutaneous melanoma. The purpose of peripheral TCRbeta sequencing was to test whether ivuxolimab changed TCR sequence diversity and led to clonal T-cell expansion. Intravenous ivuxolimab was administered to patients every 2 weeks at six dose levels: 0.01, 0.1, 0.3, 1.5, 3 and 10 mg/kg. Patients were allowed to have had prior anti-PD-1, anti-PD-L1 or anti-CTLA-4 therapy, and roughly 40% of the dose-escalation patients had previously received checkpoint inhibitors. The dose-escalation cohort was about 83% male with a mean age of about 60 years, ranging from about 23 to 85. Of the roughly 54 dose-escalation patients, hepatocellular carcinoma was present in about 20, melanoma in approximately 15, renal cell carcinoma in 9 and head and neck cancer in 9. The investigation overall reported the following: On average, CD8+ T cells showed more expanded clones than CD4+ T cells after ivuxolimab. At doses of 0.1 to 3.0 mg/kg, clonal expansion of both CD4+ and CD8+ blood T cells was observed from baseline to week 6. Low levels of normalized T-cell clonal expansion were also seen in some patients who did not respond. In the 0.1-3.0 mg/kg groups, partial responders were among the patients with the lowest normalized peripheral clonal expansion, particularly in CD8+ T cells. The antigen specificity of the peripheral T cells that underwent clonal expansion was not determined.

Patients with a history of autoimmune disease or receiving systemic immunosuppression were excluded from the trial. In every dose cohort, peripheral blood was drawn for TCR sequencing at baseline, cycle 4 day 1, and cycle 7 day 1. Samples were obtained from an open-label, multicenter, first-in-human phase I dose-escalation trial of ivuxolimab. Adults with locally advanced or metastatic melanoma, renal cell, hepatocellular, or head and neck squamous cell carcinoma were enrolled in the trial. Before TCR sequencing, CD4+ T cells and CD8+ T cells were sorted from peripheral blood as separate populations.

The receptor's source is an adult with an advanced solid tumor such as melanoma, head and neck, liver or kidney cancer. Here the sequenced sample was CD4+ or CD8+ T cells sorted from blood, taken in a trial of the OX40 agonist ivuxolimab. Recombination joined TRBV15 with TRBJ2-4; matching of 7 bases hints at TRBD2 as the D gene. At the DNA level, the sequence is TGTGCCACCAGCAGAGACCCTTGGGGGGGGCGGGAAAACATTCAGTACTTC. It is translated as CATSRDPWGGRENIQYF.